What follows are 26 T cell receptor beta chains derived from one specimen sequenced in a study of cytomegalovirus exposure and HLA in healthy donors (dated 2017 in TCRdb). Library preparation employed the immunoSEQ multiplex PCR assay. The multiplex PCR relied on a mix of 60 forward primers for TCR Vbeta segments and 13 reverse primers for TCR Jbeta segments. Entries here come from immuneACCESS through TCRdb and include only in-frame sequences with V and J called. Some clones fail to appear in such tables; in the studies checked, an unresolved V gene covers under half of the shortfall, and the cause of the remainder is unknown. The sample table records fewer than 200,000 clones; approximately 80% of these occur just once. The top ten clones comprise about 4.3% of the sample. What was sequenced was PBMCs. The receptors here all came from a woman aged 50 to 65 in good health and CMV-seropositive.

The chain uses TRBV28 and TRBJ1-2; D remains ambiguous. Per germline, CDR1 MDHEN and CDR2 SYDVKM. The CDR3 is 11 amino acids. V gave up 10 bases and J gave up 8 bases, with 14 bases separating them. The CDR3 sequence is CATEEGGGYTF. CDR3 sequence (DNA): TGTGCCACCGAGGAGGGTGGCGGCTACACCTTC.

The chain uses TRBV6-6 and TRBJ2-7; possibly TRBD1 for D (6 bases). Germline-derived CDR1 and CDR2 are MNHNY and SVGAGI (reference sequence). The CDR3 has 12 residues. V dropped 4 bases and J dropped 4 bases, with 8 bases sitting between them. DNA of the CDR3: TGTGCCAGCAGTTCCACAGGGTACGAGCAGTACTTC. Amino acids: CASSSTGYEQYF.

The chain carries TRBV5-4 and TRBJ1-2, with D possibly TRBD1 on 5 matching bases. V was clipped by 6 bases and J by 8 bases, with 23 bases between them. The CDR3 consists of 15 residues. Germline V gene data show CDR1 as SGHNT and CDR2 as YYREEE (reference sequence). The CDR3: CASKSGGGLLQGYTF. The CDR3 DNA follows: TGTGCCAGCAAATCCGGGGGGGGACTCCTCCAGGGCTACACCTTC. The variable domain in full, completed from reference TRBV5-4 and TRBJ1-2, reads ETGVTQSPTHLIKTRGQQVTLRCSSQSGHNTVSWYQQALGQGPQFIFQYYREEENGRGNFPPRFSGLQFPNYSSELNVNALELDDSALYLCASKSGGGLLQGYTFGSGTRLTVV.

This sequence joins TRBV4-2 and TRBJ2-5; TRBD2 might be the D (6 bases). Germline V gene data show CDR1 as LGHNA and CDR2 as YNFKEQ. This CDR3 contains 15 residues. V shed 2 bases and J shed 2 bases, with 12 bases lying between them. CDR3 sequence: CASSQMGLTQETQYF. CDR3 DNA: TGTGCCAGCAGCCAAATGGGACTCACTCAAGAGACCCAGTACTTC.

V gene TRBV19 combines with J gene TRBJ2-7; 8 nucleotides match TRBD2. The germline V gene encodes CDR1 LNHDA and CDR2 SQIVND (reference sequence). Trimming at V came to 6 bases and at J to 1 base, leaving 8 bases not matched to a gene. The CDR3 totals 15 residues. The CDR3 protein is CASRQIAGTSYEQYF. CDR3 nucleotides: TGTGCCAGTAGACAAATAGCGGGGACTTCCTACGAGCAGTACTTC.

This chain uses TRBV16 with TRBJ2-2, with 8 bases fitting TRBD1. Germline V CDR1 and CDR2: KGHSY, FQNENV. The CDR3 is 17 amino acids. V lost 3 bases to trimming and J lost 6 bases; unmatched junction nucleotides: 12. DNA for the CDR3: TGTGCCAGCAGCCAGCAGGGGGCGGAGATCGGGGCCGGGGAGCTGTTTTTT. Its translation is CASSQQGAEIGAGELFF.

As for this clone: It is likely a read error, because the conserved phenylalanine at the end of the CDR3 is missing. The DNA is omitted, as the CDR3 cannot be located on it reliably, and the CDR3 follows TCRdb's listing. This chain uses TRBV20-1 with TRBJ1-2; the table names TRBD1, a call not compared with the DNA. Germline-derived CDR1 and CDR2 are DFQATT and SNEGSKA (reference sequence). The CDR3 is 10 residues long, ends included. The chain's CDR3 is CSASSWGLLI.

V gene TRBV19 combines with J gene TRBJ2-5; TRBD2 might be the D (5 bases). Germline CDR1 and CDR2: LNHDA and SQIVND (reference sequence). This CDR3 region has 13 residues. Trimming removed 4 bases at V and 5 bases at J, with 11 bases between. The CDR3 coding sequence is TGTGCCAGTAGTAAACTGAGAGGGGAGACCCAGTACTTC. This gives the protein CASSKLRGETQYF.

Regarding this clone: A read error may produce the germline difference seen at one junction end. The rearrangement links TRBV27 to TRBJ2-7; TRBD1 matches 8 bases. This CDR3 has 15 amino acids. Germline lookup yields CDR1 MNHEY and CDR2 SMNVEV (reference sequence). CDR3 amino acids: CVSRGDRSGSYEQYF. CDR3 nucleotides: TGTGTCAGCAGGGGGGACAGGTCGGGCTCCTACGAGCAGTACTTC.

The chain couples TRBV7-2 to TRBJ2-1; perhaps TRBD2 as D (7 bases). The ends were cut back, 7 bases at V and 4 bases at J, with 20 bases in the middle. CDR3 length: 16 residues. CDR1 and CDR2 from the germline V gene are SGHTA and FQGNSA. The CDR3 region is CASTSGGGGGYNEQFF. The CDR3 DNA reads TGTGCCAGCACCTCAGGTGGGGGCGGGGGTTACAATGAGCAGTTCTTC.

CDR3 loop: CASSLEGVKGGDGYTF. In DNA form, the CDR3 reads TGTGCCAGCAGCTTGGAAGGGGTCAAGGGCGGAGATGGCTACACCTTC. The rearrangement joins TRBV5-5 to TRBJ1-2; tentative D call: TRBD1 (5 bases). CDR3 size: 16 residues. Germline CDR1 reads SGHKS; CDR2 reads YYEKEE (reference sequence). Trimming took 0 bases from V and 6 from J, leaving 18 bases between them. The variable domain in full, completed from reference TRBV5-5 and TRBJ1-2, reads DAGVTQSPTHLIKTRGQQVTLRCSPISGHKSVSWYQQVLGQGPQFIFQYYEKEERGRGNFPDRFSARQFPNYSSELNVNALLLGDSALYLCASSLEGVKGGDGYTFGSGTRLTVV.

The gene calls are TRBV9 and TRBJ1-2, with 10 positions matching TRBD1. Per the germline V gene, CDR1 is SGDLS and CDR2 is YYNGEE. The CDR3 covers 14 residues. The ends lost 4 bases at V and 4 bases at J; junction bases unmatched: 4. CDR3 residues: CASSPRTGGYGYTF. DNA of the CDR3: TGTGCCAGCAGCCCCCGGACAGGGGGCTATGGCTACACCTTC.

This rearrangement joins TRBV4-1 to TRBJ2-2; D is uncertain. Germline CDR1 reads MGHRA; CDR2 reads YSYEKL. V lost 1 base, J lost 7 bases, and 13 bases lay in between. The CDR3 sequence is 15 residues long. The CDR3 loop is CASSQVAGVGGELFF. As DNA, the CDR3 is TGCGCCAGCAGCCAAGTTGCAGGTGTGGGCGGGGAGCTGTTTTTT.

The chain couples TRBV30 to TRBJ2-1, with 7 bases aligning to TRBD1. With 5 bases clipped from V and 2 bases from J, the junction kept 12 bases outside the gene matches. Germline V lookup: CDR1 GTSNPN, CDR2 SVGIG (reference sequence). The CDR3 extends over 16 amino acids. This CDR3 reads CAWGRGGARTYNEQFF. DNA of the CDR3: TGTGCCTGGGGGAGAGGGGGCGCGAGGACCTACAATGAGCAGTTCTTC.

This clone has only a few counts. This chain uses TRBV27 with TRBJ1-1; TRBD1 aligns across 8 bases. The CDR3 covers 15 residues. Germline CDR1 and CDR2: MNHEY and SMNVEV (reference sequence). V shed 5 bases, J shed 5 bases, and the junction held 10 bases outside the gene matches. The CDR3 is CASSGTGTGFTEAFF. In DNA, the CDR3 is TGTGCCAGCAGTGGGACCGGGACAGGTTTTACTGAAGCTTTCTTT.

V gene TRBV27 combines with J gene TRBJ1-1; D is possibly TRBD1 (5 bases). Trimming took off 2 bases at V and 4 bases at J, with 20 bases between the two ends. Germline lookup yields CDR1 MNHEY and CDR2 SMNVEV (reference sequence). The CDR3 covers 17 residues. This CDR3 is CASSLRSGITRSTEAFF. The CDR3 DNA reads as TGTGCCAGCAGTTTACGTTCAGGGATCACCAGGAGCACTGAAGCTTTCTTT.

In this sample, this clone turned up once. V and J are TRBV20-1 and TRBJ2-1; a possible D gene is TRBD2 (5 bases). V was pared by 4 bases and J by 14 bases, with 15 bases between. Germline CDR1 DFQATT, CDR2 SNEGSKA (reference sequence). The CDR3 covers 11 residues. The CDR3 nucleotides read TGCAGTGCTAAAAGGAGACTACGTGAGTTCTTC. It specifies CSAKRRLREFF.

The chain carries TRBV7-8 and TRBJ2-7; 9 nucleotides match TRBD1. This CDR3 spans 15 amino acids. V lost 5 bases and J lost 3; bases outside the gene matches: 8. Per germline, CDR1 SGHVS and CDR2 FQNEAQ. In DNA, the CDR3 is TGTGCCAGCAGCCGAAACCGGGACAGGGACTACGAGCAGTACTTC. Translation: CASSRNRDRDYEQYF. The whole variable domain, remainder taken from reference TRBV7-8 and TRBJ2-7, is GAGVSQSPRYKVAKRGQDVALRCDPISGHVSLFWYQQALGQGPEFLTYFQNEAQLDKSGLPSDRFFAERPEGSVSTLKIQRTQQEDSAVYLCASSRNRDRDYEQYFGPGTRLTVT.

The V gene is TRBV7-2, the J gene TRBJ1-3; TRBD1 is a possible D gene (6 bases). CDR3 length: 17 residues. V shed 5 bases and J shed 0 bases, with 17 bases lying between them. The V gene's germline CDR1 is SGHTA and CDR2 FQGNSA. The CDR3 sequence: CASSLRLGGLSGNTIYF. The CDR3 DNA sequence: TGTGCCAGCAGCCTACGATTGGGGGGGCTCTCTGGAAACACCATATATTTT.

This chain connects TRBV6-5 to TRBJ1-1; 7 bases map to TRBD1. The CDR3 length is 13 residues. With 5 bases clipped from V and 9 bases from J, the junction kept 9 bases outside the gene matches. Germline CDR1 and CDR2: MNHEY and SVGAGI. For the CDR3, the DNA is TGTGCCAGCAGTGATCTCCAGGACAGGAAAGCTTTCTTT. This sequence encodes CASSDLQDRKAFF.

The V gene is TRBV28, the J gene TRBJ1-3; perhaps TRBD1 as D (6 bases). Trimming removed 2 bases from V and 0 bases from J, with 14 bases in between. Germline V gives CDR1 MDHEN, CDR2 SYDVKM. The CDR3 is 17 amino acids. This CDR3 reads CASSLSLGGSSGNTIYF. In DNA form, the CDR3 reads TGTGCCAGCAGTTTAAGTCTAGGGGGAAGCTCTGGAAACACCATATATTTT.

J is TRBJ2-3 and V is TRBV7-2, with 8 positions matching TRBD2. V lost 3 bases and J lost 1; bases outside the gene matches: 0. Germline V gene sequence: CDR1 SGHTA, CDR2 FQGNSA. The CDR3 runs 14 residues. CDR3 region: CASSLRGGTDTQYF. CDR3 nucleotides: TGTGCCAGCAGCTTGCGGGGGGGCACAGATACGCAGTATTTT.

This rearrangement joins TRBV7-2 to TRBJ2-3; D uncertain. The CDR3 is 13 amino acids. V was shortened by 4 bases and J by 6 bases, with 11 bases between the two germline ends. Per germline, CDR1 SGHTA and CDR2 FQGNSA. CDR3 in amino acids: CASSYRAQDTQYF. As DNA, the CDR3 is TGTGCCAGCAGCTACCGAGCGCAGGATACGCAGTATTTT.

This chain connects TRBV4-1 to TRBJ2-7; D remains unclear. CDR1 MGHRA and CDR2 YSYEKL come from the germline V gene. The CDR3 is made up of 14 amino acids. V was trimmed by 0 bases and J by 1 base, leaving 7 bases between them. This CDR3 reads CASSQDSASYEQYF. In DNA form, the CDR3 reads TGCGCCAGCAGCCAAGATTCTGCGTCCTACGAGCAGTACTTC.

This clone has more than one count but fewer than ten. The chain joins TRBV19 to TRBJ1-1; 7 positions match TRBD1. The V and J ends lost 7 bases and 1 base, in that order; junction bases with no gene match: 9. This CDR3 is built from 15 residues. Germline lookup yields CDR1 LNHDA and CDR2 SQIVND (reference sequence). CDR3 loop: CASTVTQGGNTEAFF. The CDR3 DNA reads TGTGCCAGTACCGTCACTCAGGGGGGGAACACTGAAGCTTTCTTT.

This sequence joins TRBV7-3 and TRBJ1-1; 7 nucleotides line up with TRBD1. V lost 5 bases and J lost 1; bases outside the gene matches: 13. The length of the CDR3 is 17 residues. The germline V gene has CDR1 SGHTA and CDR2 FQGTGA. The CDR3 region is CASSEGGTVQTNTEAFF. The DNA of the CDR3 is TGTGCCAGCAGCGAAGGGGGGACAGTCCAAACGAACACTGAAGCTTTCTTT.